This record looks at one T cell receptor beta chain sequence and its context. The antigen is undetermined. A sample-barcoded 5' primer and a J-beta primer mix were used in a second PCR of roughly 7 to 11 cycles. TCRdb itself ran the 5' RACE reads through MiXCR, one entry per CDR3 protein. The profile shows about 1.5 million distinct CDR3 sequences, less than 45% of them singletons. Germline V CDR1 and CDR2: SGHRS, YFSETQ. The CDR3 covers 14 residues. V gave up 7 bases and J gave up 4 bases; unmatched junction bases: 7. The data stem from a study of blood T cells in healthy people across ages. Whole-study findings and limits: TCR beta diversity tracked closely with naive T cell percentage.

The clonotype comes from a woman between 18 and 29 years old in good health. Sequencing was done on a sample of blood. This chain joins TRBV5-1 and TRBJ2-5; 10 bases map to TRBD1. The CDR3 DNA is TGCGCCAGCGGGACAGGGGCGACGGGAGAGACCCAGTACTTC. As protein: CASGTGATGETQYF.